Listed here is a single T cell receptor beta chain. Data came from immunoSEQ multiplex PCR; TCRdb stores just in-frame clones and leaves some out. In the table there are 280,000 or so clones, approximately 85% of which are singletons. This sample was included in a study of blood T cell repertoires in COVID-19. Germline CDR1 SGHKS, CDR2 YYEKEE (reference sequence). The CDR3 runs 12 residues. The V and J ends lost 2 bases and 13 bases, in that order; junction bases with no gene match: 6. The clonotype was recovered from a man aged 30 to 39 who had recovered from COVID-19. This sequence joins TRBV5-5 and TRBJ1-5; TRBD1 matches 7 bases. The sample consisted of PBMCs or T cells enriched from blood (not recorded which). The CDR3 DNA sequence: TGTGCCAGCAGCTTAAACAGGGGAACGCAGCATTTT. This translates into CASSLNRGTQHF. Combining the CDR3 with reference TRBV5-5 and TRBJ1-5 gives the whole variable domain DAGVTQSPTHLIKTRGQQVTLRCSPISGHKSVSWYQQVLGQGPQFIFQYYEKEERGRGNFPDRFSARQFPNYSSELNVNALLLGDSALYLCASSLNRGTQHFGDGTRLSIL.